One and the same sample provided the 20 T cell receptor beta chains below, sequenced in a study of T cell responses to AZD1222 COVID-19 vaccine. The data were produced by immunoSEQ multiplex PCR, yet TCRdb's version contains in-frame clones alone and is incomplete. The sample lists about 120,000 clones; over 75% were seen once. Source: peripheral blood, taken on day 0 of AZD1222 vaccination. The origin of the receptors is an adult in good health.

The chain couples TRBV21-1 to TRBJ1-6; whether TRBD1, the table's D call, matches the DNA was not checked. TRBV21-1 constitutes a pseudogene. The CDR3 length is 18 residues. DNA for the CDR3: TGTGCCAGCAGCAAAGTAGGGGGCAGTAGCTCCTATAATTCACCCCTCCACTTT. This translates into CASSKVGGSSSYNSPLHF.

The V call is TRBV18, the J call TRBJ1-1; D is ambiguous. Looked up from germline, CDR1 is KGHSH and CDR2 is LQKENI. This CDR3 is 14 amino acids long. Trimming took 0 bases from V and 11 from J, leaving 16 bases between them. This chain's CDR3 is CASSPPVGKVYAFF. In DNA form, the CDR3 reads TGTGCCAGCTCACCACCCGTGGGGAAGGTTTACGCTTTCTTT.

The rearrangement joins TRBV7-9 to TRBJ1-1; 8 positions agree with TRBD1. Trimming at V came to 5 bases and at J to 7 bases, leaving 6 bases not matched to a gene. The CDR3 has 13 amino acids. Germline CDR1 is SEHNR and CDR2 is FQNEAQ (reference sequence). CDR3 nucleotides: TGTGCCAGCAGCGCCCAGGGGGCCGGTGAAGCTTTCTTT. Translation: CASSAQGAGEAFF.

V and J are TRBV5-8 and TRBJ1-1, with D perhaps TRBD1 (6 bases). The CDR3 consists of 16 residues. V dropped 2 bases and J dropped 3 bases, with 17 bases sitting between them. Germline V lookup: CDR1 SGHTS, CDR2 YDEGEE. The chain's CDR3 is CASSFGSAGVDTEAFF. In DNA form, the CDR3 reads TGTGCCAGCAGCTTTGGTTCGGCAGGGGTAGACACTGAAGCTTTCTTT.

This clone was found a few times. The CDR3 nucleotides are TGTGCCAGCAGTTCGGACAGACTCTATGGCTACACCTTC. This sequence encodes CASSSDRLYGYTF. The chain carries TRBV6-5 and TRBJ1-2; tentatively, D is TRBD1 (6 bases). V lost 4 bases and J 4 bases, leaving 10 bases between the germline ends. CDR3 length: 13 amino acids. Germline-derived CDR1 and CDR2 are MNHEY and SVGAGI.

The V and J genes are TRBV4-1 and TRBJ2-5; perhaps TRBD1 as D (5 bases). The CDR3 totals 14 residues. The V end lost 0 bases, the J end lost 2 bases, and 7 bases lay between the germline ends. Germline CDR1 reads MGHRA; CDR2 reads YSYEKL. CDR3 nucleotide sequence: TGCGCCAGCAGCCAAGATGACAGTCAAGAGACCCAGTACTTC. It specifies CASSQDDSQETQYF.

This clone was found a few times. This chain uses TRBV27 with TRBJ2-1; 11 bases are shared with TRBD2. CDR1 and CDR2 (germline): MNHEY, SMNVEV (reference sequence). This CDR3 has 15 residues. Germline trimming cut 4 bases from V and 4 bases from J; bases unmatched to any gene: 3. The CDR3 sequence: CASSSRLAGYNEQFF. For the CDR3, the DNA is TGTGCCAGCAGTTCGAGACTAGCGGGATACAATGAGCAGTTCTTC.

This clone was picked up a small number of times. Here the CDR3 DNA reads TGTGCCAGCAGCCAAGAAAGGCACTATGGCTACACCTTC. It specifies CASSQERHYGYTF. The rearrangement links TRBV14 to TRBJ1-2; D not resolved. V lost 0 bases and J lost 3, with 5 bases in between. The CDR3 is 13 residues long. CDR1 is SGHDN, CDR2 FVKESK, per germline.

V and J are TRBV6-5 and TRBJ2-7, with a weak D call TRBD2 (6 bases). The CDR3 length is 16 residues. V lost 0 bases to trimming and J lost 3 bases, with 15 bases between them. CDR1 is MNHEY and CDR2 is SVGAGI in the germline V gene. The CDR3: CASSYSHPGLYYEQYF. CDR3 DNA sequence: TGTGCCAGCAGTTACTCTCACCCGGGACTTTACTACGAGCAGTACTTC.

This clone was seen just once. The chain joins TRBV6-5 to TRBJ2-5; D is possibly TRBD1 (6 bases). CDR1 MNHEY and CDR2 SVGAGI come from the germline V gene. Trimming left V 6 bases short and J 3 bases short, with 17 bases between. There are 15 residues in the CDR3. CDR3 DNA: TGTGCCAGCAGGCAAACCGGGACACCGAAAGAGACCCAGTACTTC. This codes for CASRQTGTPKETQYF.

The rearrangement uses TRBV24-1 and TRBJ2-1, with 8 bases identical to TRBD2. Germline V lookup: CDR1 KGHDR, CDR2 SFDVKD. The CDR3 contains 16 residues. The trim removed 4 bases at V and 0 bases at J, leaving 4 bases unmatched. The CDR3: CATSDRLAHSYNEQFF. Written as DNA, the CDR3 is TGTGCCACCAGTGACCGACTAGCGCACTCCTACAATGAGCAGTTCTTC.

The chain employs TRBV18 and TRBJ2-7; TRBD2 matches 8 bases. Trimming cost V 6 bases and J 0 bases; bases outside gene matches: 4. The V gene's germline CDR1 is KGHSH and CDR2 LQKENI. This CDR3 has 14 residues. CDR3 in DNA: TGTGCCAGCTCCGCGGGGGGCGTCTCCTACGAGCAGTACTTC. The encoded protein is CASSAGGVSYEQYF.

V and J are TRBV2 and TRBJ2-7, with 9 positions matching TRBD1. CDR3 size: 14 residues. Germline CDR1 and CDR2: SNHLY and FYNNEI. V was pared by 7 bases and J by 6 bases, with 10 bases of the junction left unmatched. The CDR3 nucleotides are TGTGCCAGCACAACAGGGGGCAAAGGAATCGAGCAGTACTTC. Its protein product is CASTTGGKGIEQYF.

The CDR3 is CASIPPGRAGNTIYF. Here the CDR3 DNA reads TGTGCCAGCATCCCCCCGGGGAGGGCTGGAAACACCATATATTTT. This chain uses TRBV28 with TRBJ1-3; D remains ambiguous. This CDR3 contains 15 residues. Trimming pared 7 bases from V and 2 bases from J, leaving 15 bases between. From germline, CDR1 is MDHEN and CDR2 SYDVKM. Combining the CDR3 with reference TRBV28 and TRBJ1-3 gives the whole variable domain DVKVTQSSRYLVKRTGEKVFLECVQDMDHENMFWYRQDPGLGLRLIYFSYDVKMKEKGDIPEGYSVSREKKERFSLILESASTNQTSMYLCASIPPGRAGNTIYFGEGSWLTVV.

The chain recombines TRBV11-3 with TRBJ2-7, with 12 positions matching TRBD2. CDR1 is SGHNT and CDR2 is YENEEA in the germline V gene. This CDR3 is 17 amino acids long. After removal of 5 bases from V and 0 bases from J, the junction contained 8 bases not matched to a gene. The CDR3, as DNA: TGTGCCAGCAGCCCACTAGCGGGAGGTCCCAGCTCCTACGAGCAGTACTTC. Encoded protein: CASSPLAGGPSSYEQYF. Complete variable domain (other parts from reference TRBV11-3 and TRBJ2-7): EAGVVQSPRYKIIEKKQPVAFWCNPISGHNTLYWYLQNLGQGPELLIRYENEEAVDDSQLPKDRFSAERLKGVDSTLKIQPAELGDSAVYLCASSPLAGGPSSYEQYFGPGTRLTVT.

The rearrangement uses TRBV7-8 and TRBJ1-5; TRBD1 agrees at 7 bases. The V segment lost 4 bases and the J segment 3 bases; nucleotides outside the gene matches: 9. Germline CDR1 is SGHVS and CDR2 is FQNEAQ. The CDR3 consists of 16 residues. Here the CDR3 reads CASSWEGAGNNQPQHF. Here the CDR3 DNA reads TGTGCCAGCAGCTGGGAGGGGGCGGGGAACAATCAGCCCCAGCATTTT.

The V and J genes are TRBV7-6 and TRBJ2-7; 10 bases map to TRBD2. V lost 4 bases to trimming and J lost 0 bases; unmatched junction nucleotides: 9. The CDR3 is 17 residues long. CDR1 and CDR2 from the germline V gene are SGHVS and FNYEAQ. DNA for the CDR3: TGTGCCAGCAGCTCTTCAGGACTAGCGGATAGCTCCTACGAGCAGTACTTC. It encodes CASSSSGLADSSYEQYF.

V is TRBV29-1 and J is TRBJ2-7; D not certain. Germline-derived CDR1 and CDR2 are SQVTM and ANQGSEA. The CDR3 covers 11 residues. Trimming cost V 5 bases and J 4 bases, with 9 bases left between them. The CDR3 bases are TGCAGCGTTTCTCCAGGATACGAGCAGTACTTC. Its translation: CSVSPGYEQYF.

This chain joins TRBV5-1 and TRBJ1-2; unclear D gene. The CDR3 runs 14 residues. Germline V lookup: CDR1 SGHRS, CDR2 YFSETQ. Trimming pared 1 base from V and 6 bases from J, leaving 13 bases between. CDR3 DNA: TGCGCCAGCAGCTTGCTCCAACAAGGAGATGGCTACACCTTC. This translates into CASSLLQQGDGYTF. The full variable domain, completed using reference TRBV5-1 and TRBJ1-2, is KAGVTQTPRYLIKTRGQQVTLSCSPISGHRSVSWYQQTPGQGLQFLFEYFSETQRNKGNFPGRFSGRQFSNSRSEMNVSTLELGDSALYLCASSLLQQGDGYTFGSGTRLTVV.

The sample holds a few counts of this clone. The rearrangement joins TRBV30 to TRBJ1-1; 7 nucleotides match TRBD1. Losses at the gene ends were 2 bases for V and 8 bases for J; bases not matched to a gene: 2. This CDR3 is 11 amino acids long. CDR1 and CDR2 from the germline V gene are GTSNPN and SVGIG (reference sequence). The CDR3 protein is CAWSRDSEAFF. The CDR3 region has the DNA TGTGCCTGGAGTCGGGACAGCGAAGCTTTCTTT.